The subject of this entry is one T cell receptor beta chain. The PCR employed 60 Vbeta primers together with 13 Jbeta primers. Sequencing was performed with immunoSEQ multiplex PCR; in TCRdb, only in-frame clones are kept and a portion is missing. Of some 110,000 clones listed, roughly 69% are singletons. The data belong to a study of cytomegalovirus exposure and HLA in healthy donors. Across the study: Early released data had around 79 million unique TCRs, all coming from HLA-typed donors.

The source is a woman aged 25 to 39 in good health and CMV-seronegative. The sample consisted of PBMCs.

CDR3 sequence: CAWTFLRPRTDTQYF. The CDR3 DNA reads TGTGCCTGGACTTTCTTGCGGCCTCGCACAGATACGCAGTATTTT. The chain joins TRBV30 to TRBJ2-3; no firm D call. V shed 4 bases and J shed 1 base, with 15 bases lying between them. The CDR3 is 15 residues long. Germline values: CDR1 GTSNPN, CDR2 SVGIG (reference sequence).